The clone carrying this T cell receptor beta chain turned up a few times. V lost 4 bases, J lost 6 bases, and 9 bases stayed unmatched. The CDR3 has 14 residues. Germline CDR1 is SGDLS and CDR2 is YYNGEE. This entry belongs to a study of T cells in Graves' hyperthyroidism and ophthalmopathy. The CDR3 regions of TCR beta were amplified from RNA transcripts. HTBI primers were employed in a first-round RT-PCR of the TCR CDR3. MiXCR, run by TCRdb on the multiplex PCR reads, gives a single entry per CDR3 protein. The profile shows more than 500,000 distinct CDR3 sequences, 35% to 55% of them singletons. The gene calls are TRBV9 and TRBJ2-7, with TRBD1 matching over 8 bases. The sample consisted of peripheral blood or thyroid tissue (not recorded which). This TCR was recovered from an adult woman with Graves' disease, either hyperthyroidism or ophthalmopathy (not recorded which). CDR3 protein: CASSQSRGLGEQYF. DNA of the CDR3: TGTGCCAGCAGCCAAAGCAGGGGGCTGGGCGAGCAGTACTTC.